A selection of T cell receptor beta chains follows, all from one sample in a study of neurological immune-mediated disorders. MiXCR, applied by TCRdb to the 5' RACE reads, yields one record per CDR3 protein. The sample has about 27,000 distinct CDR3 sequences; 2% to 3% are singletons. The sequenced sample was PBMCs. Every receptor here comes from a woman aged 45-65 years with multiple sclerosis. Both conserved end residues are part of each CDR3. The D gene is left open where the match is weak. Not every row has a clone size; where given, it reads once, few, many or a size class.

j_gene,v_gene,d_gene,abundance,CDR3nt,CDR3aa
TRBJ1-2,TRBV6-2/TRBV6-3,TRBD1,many,TGTGCCAGCAGTTCTTACGGGACAGTCGACTATGGCACCTATGGCTACACCTTC,CASSSYGTVDYGTYGYTF
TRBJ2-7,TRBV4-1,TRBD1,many,TGCGCCAGCAGCCAAGGGACAGGGGGCGCCGAGCAGTACTTC,CASSQGTGGAEQYF
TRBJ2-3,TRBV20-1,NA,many,TGCAGTGCTACCCTTGGCCGCACAGATACGCAGTATTTT,CSATLGRTDTQYF
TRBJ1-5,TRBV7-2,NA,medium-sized,TGTGCCAGCAGCTTATGGAATAATCAGCCCCAGCATTTT,CASSLWNNQPQHF
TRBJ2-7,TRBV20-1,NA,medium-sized,TGCAGTGCTAGTTCGGATTCCTACGAGCAGTACTTC,CSASSDSYEQYF
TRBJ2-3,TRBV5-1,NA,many,TGCGCCAGCAGCTTCCAACAGACGCAGTATTTT,CASSFQQTQYF
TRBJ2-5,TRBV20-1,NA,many,TGCAGTGCTAGTGATGGACTGGGACAGACCCAGTACTTC,CSASDGLGQTQYF
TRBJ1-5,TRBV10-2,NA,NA,TGCGCCAGCAGTGATGGGTATAGCAATCAGCCCCAGCATTTT,CASSDGYSNQPQHF
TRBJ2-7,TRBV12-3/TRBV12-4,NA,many,TGTGCCAGCAGACCCGGCGGGTACGAGCAGTACTTC,CASRPGGYEQYF
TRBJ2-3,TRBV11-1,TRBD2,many,TGTGCCAGCAGCTTATTGGGCGGGAGAGGACCAGATACGCAGTATTTT,CASSLLGGRGPDTQYF
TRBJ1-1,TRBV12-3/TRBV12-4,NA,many,TGTGCCAGCAGTTTGTTAACGGAGAACACTGAAGCTTTCTTT,CASSLLTENTEAFF
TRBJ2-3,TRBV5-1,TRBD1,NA,TGCGCCAGCAGCTTGGCCGCGGACAGGGTTACAGATACGCAGTATTTT,CASSLAADRVTDTQYF
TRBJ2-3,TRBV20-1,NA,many,TGCAGTGCCTTCGGGACGGTGAGCACAGATACGCAGTATTTT,CSAFGTVSTDTQYF
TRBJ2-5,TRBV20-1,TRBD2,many,TGCAGTGCTAGAGATCCCCTAGCGGTACAAGAGACCCAGTACTTC,CSARDPLAVQETQYF
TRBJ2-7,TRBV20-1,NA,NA,TGCAGTGCTAGTCGGTCGAGCTACGAGCAGTACTTC,CSASRSSYEQYF
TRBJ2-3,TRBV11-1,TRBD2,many,TGTGCCAGCAGCTCCGGGACTAGCGGGAGGACCACAGATACGCAGTATTTT,CASSSGTSGRTTDTQYF
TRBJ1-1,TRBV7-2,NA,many,TGTGCCAGCAGCTTATCTCTCAGTCAGGGGGCTTTCTTT,CASSLSLSQGAFF
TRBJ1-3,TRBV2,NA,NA,TGTGCCAGCAGCCCGGCGGGGGGCGTCTCTGGAAACACCATATATTTT,CASSPAGGVSGNTIYF
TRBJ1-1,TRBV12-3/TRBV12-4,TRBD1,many,TGTGCCAACAGTTCGGGACAGGGGGTTATAAACACTGAAGCTTTCTTT,CANSSGQGVINTEAFF
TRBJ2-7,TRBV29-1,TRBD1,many,TGCAGCGTGACAGGGGTGGGCGAGCAGTACTTC,CSVTGVGEQYF
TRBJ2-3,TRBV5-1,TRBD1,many,TGCGCCAGCAGCTACCGACAGGGGGCTCCAGATACGCAGTATTTT,CASSYRQGAPDTQYF
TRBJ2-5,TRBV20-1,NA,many,TGCAGTGCTAGAGAAGAGACCCAGTACTTC,CSAREETQYF
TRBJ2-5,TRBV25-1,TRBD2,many,TGTGCCAGCAGTGAAGGGACTAGCGGATCCCAAGAGACCCAGTACTTC,CASSEGTSGSQETQYF
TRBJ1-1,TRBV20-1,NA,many,TGCAGGGGGGGGGTAGGGACTGAAGCTTTCTTT,CRGGVGTEAFF
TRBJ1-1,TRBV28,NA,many,TGTGCCAGCACCATAAGTCCGGGGGAGGCTTTCTTT,CASTISPGEAFF
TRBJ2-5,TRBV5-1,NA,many,TGCGCCAGCAGCTCCCGAGGCTCAGCATGGGAGACCCAGTACTTC,CASSSRGSAWETQYF
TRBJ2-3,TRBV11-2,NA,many,TGTGCCAGCAGCTCACGGGATACGCAGTATTTT,CASSSRDTQYF
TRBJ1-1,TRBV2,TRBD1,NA,TGTGCCAGCAGATACCACGGCGACAGGGCGAACACTGAAGCTTTCTTT,CASRYHGDRANTEAFF
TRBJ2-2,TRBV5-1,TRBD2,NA,TGCGCCAGCAGACAAACTAGCGATGTAGAGACCGGGGAGCTGTTTTTT,CASRQTSDVETGELFF
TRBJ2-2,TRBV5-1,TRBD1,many,TGCGCCAGCAGCCCGAGGACAGGGTCCTACACCGGGGAGCTGTTTTTT,CASSPRTGSYTGELFF
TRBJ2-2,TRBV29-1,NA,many,TGCAGCGTGGCAGATGGACAGATCACCGGGGAGCTGTTTTTT,CSVADGQITGELFF
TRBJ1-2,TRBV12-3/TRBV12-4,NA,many,TGTGCCAGCAGTCCCCGGGAGGGGTATGGCTACACCTTC,CASSPREGYGYTF
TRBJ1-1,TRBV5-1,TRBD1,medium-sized,TGCGCCAGCAGCTCGGGACAGCCGAACACTGAAGCTTTCTTT,CASSSGQPNTEAFF
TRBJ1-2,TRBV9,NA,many,TGTGCCAGCAGCGCGTTGGGTGGCTACACCTTC,CASSALGGYTF
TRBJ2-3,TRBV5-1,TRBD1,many,TGCGCCAGCAGCCCGGACAGGGGGCGCGGAGATACGCAGTATTTT,CASSPDRGRGDTQYF
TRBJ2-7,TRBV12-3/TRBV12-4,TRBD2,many,TGTGCCAGCACCTTGCGGGAGGGCTACGAGCAGTACTTC,CASTLREGYEQYF
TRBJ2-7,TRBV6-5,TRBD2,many,TGTGCCAGCAGTTACCTCCGGACTAGCGGGGGTACCTACGAGCAGTACTTC,CASSYLRTSGGTYEQYF
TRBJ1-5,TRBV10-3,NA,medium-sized,TGTGCCATCAGACCGGACGGGAATCAGCCCCAGCATTTT,CAIRPDGNQPQHF
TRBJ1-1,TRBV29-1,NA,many,TGCAGCGTTGGTGGGACCGTCGGCGCTGAAGCTTTCTTT,CSVGGTVGAEAFF
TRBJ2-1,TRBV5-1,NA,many,TGCGCCAGCAGCTTCGACGGGAGCTCCTACAATGAGCAGTTCTTC,CASSFDGSSYNEQFF
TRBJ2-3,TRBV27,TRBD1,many,TGTGCCAGCAGTCCGAGGACAGGGGGCACAGATACGCAGTATTTT,CASSPRTGGTDTQYF
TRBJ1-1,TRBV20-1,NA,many,TGCAGTGCTCTTCCAGGGACTAACACTGAAGCTTTCTTT,CSALPGTNTEAFF
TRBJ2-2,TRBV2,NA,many,TGTGCCAGGTTCCTGGACACCGGGGAGCTGTTTTTT,CARFLDTGELFF
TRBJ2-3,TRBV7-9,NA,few,TGTGCCAGCATACTCGCTCTCACAGATACGCAGTATTTT,CASILALTDTQYF
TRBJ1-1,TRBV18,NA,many,TGTGCCAGCTCACCGTATGGGAAACAGGGAGTAAGGTACACTGAAGCTTTCTTT,CASSPYGKQGVRYTEAFF
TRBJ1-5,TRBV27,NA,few,TGTGCCAGCAGTATCCGACAGGGCAATCAGCCCCAGCATTTT,CASSIRQGNQPQHF
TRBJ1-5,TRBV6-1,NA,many,TGTGCCAGCAGTGAAGCTGGGGGGATTCAGCCCCAGCATTTT,CASSEAGGIQPQHF
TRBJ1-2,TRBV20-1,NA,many,TGCAGTGCTCCTGACAAATCCTACAGGGGCTACACCTTC,CSAPDKSYRGYTF